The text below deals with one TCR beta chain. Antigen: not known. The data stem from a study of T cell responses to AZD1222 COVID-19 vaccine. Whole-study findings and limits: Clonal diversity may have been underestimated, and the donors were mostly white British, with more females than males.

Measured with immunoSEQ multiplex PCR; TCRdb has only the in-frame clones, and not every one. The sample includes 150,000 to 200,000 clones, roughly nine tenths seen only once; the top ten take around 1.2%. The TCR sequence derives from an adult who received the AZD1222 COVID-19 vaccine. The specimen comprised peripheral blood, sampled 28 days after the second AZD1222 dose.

In DNA, the CDR3 is TGTGCCAGCAGTTCTAACAATCAGCCCCAGCATTTT. Translation: CASSSNNQPQHF. V and J are TRBV12-3 or TRBV12-4 and TRBJ1-5; no reliable D call. The ends were cut back, 4 bases at V and 3 bases at J, with 4 bases in the middle. This CDR3 spans 12 amino acids.